Each of the 13 T cell receptor beta chains below was sequenced from the same sample in a study of cytomegalovirus exposure and HLA in healthy donors. Researchers ran the PCR with 60 Vbeta and 13 Jbeta primers. Generated by immunoSEQ multiplex PCR, the TCRdb table keeps only in-frame clones and is missing some. The sample gives 200,000 to 250,000 clones, 80% to 90% of which show up once; roughly 3.1% is in the top ten. Source material: PBMCs. The receptor source for this set is a man younger than 45 in good health and CMV-seronegative.

The chain employs TRBV6-6 and TRBJ2-3; 10 nucleotides agree with TRBD2. CDR3 length equals 16 residues. The V gene end was trimmed by 2 bases and the J gene end by 5 bases; junction bases not matched to a gene: 7. Germline assignment: CDR1 MNHNY and CDR2 SVGAGI (reference sequence). CDR3: CASSYLWLAGEDTQYF. The CDR3 DNA sequence: TGTGCCAGCAGTTACCTCTGGCTAGCGGGGGAAGATACGCAGTATTTT.

The chain combines TRBV2 with TRBJ1-3; TRBD1 is a possible D gene (6 bases). The germline V gene encodes CDR1 SNHLY and CDR2 FYNNEI. The V gene lost 6 bases and the J gene lost 0 bases, with 12 bases spanning the gap. There are 15 residues in the CDR3. CDR3 DNA: TGTGCCAGCAGAGACGGACAGTTCTCTGGAAACACCATATATTTT. This encodes CASRDGQFSGNTIYF.

This clone was seen more than once but under ten times. The chain couples TRBV28 to TRBJ1-1; TRBD1 matches 11 bases. The V and J ends lost 4 bases and 1 base, in that order; junction bases with no gene match: 8. Germline assignment: CDR1 MDHEN and CDR2 SYDVKM. The CDR3 runs to 17 residues. This chain's CDR3 is CASSSWTGGAKNTEAFF. As DNA, the CDR3 is TGTGCCAGCAGTTCGTGGACAGGGGGCGCGAAGAACACTGAAGCTTTCTTT. Combining the CDR3 with reference TRBV28 and TRBJ1-1 gives the whole variable domain DVKVTQSSRYLVKRTGEKVFLECVQDMDHENMFWYRQDPGLGLRLIYFSYDVKMKEKGDIPEGYSVSREKKERFSLILESASTNQTSMYLCASSSWTGGAKNTEAFFGQGTRLTVV.

This chain uses TRBV7-2 with TRBJ2-5; possibly TRBD2 for D (7 bases). This CDR3 has 14 amino acids. Trimming removed 1 base at V and 5 bases at J, with 11 bases between. Germline V CDR1 and CDR2: SGHTA, FQGNSA. The CDR3 bases are TGTGCCAGCAGCTTAGTGGGGGGGCGGGAGACCCAGTACTTC. Its translation: CASSLVGGRETQYF.

Written as DNA, the CDR3 is TGTGCCAGCAGCAGCCGGGACAGTGAAGAGACCCAGTACTTC. This gives the protein CASSSRDSEETQYF. This chain uses TRBV5-4 with TRBJ2-5; 7 bases agree with TRBD1. There are 14 residues in the CDR3. In germline, CDR1 is SGHNT, CDR2 YYREEE (reference sequence). V shed 4 bases, J shed 3 bases, and the junction held 6 bases outside the gene matches.

The rearrangement uses TRBV4-2 and TRBJ2-1; 11 nucleotides match TRBD2. The CDR3 runs to 17 residues. The germline gives CDR1 LGHNA, CDR2 YNFKEQ. With V trimmed by 1 base and J by 5 bases, 7 bases remained unmatched. The CDR3 nucleotides are TGTGCCAGCAGCCAAGGTCTTACTAGCGGGGGAAACAATGAGCAGTTCTTC. This translates into CASSQGLTSGGNNEQFF.

The CDR3 nucleotides are TGCGCCAGCAGCTTCACAGGGGCGATTCTGAACACCGGGGAGCTGTTTTTT. Translation: CASSFTGAILNTGELFF. J is TRBJ2-2 and V is TRBV5-1; TRBD1 matches 7 bases. The CDR3 is 17 amino acids. V trimming: 2 bases; J trimming: 1 base; junction bases outside the gene matches: 8. Germline loops: CDR1 SGHRS, CDR2 YFSETQ.

The V call is TRBV28, the J call TRBJ2-3, with D tentatively TRBD1 (6 bases). V was shortened by 7 bases and J by 8 bases, with 19 bases between the two germline ends. The CDR3 extends over 14 amino acids. Germline V gives CDR1 MDHEN, CDR2 SYDVKM. CDR3: CASIPGGQGGTQYF. CDR3 coding DNA: TGTGCCAGCATCCCTGGGGGCCAGGGCGGTACGCAGTATTTT.

This chain connects TRBV6-6 to TRBJ2-5; 14 bases agree with TRBD2. Germline-derived CDR1 and CDR2 are MNHNY and SVGAGI (reference sequence). This CDR3 spans 15 amino acids. Germline trimming cut 5 bases from V and 5 bases from J; bases unmatched to any gene: 4. CDR3 bases: TGTGCCAGCAGTCAGACTAGCGGGGGGGCGGAGACCCAGTACTTC. Translation gives CASSQTSGGAETQYF.

This clone was recorded only once. The chain uses TRBV12-5 and TRBJ2-7; no definite D call. The CDR3 is made up of 10 amino acids. Trimming cost V 5 bases and J 12 bases, with 11 bases left between them. The germline V gene encodes CDR1 LGHNT and CDR2 FRNRAP. The CDR3 region has the DNA TGTGCTAGTGGTCCCCAGAGGCTGTACTTC. This encodes CASGPQRLYF.

This clone was found a few times. The rearrangement links TRBV2 to TRBJ1-4; possible D gene TRBD1, 6 bases. CDR1 SNHLY and CDR2 FYNNEI come from the germline V gene. The V gene lost 7 bases and the J gene lost 13 bases, with 13 bases spanning the gap. The CDR3 extends over 11 amino acids. CDR3 bases: TGTGCCAGCAAGGGGGGGGATCGACTGTTTTTT. The encoded protein is CASKGGDRLFF.

This chain connects TRBV6-5 to TRBJ1-2; TRBD1 might be the D (5 bases). The CDR3 runs 13 residues. Germline assignment: CDR1 MNHEY and CDR2 SVGAGI. V lost 6 bases, J lost 4 bases, and 12 bases lay in between. The CDR3 coding sequence is TGTGCCAGCAGCTTCACAGGCTCCTATGGCTACACCTTC. It yields the protein CASSFTGSYGYTF.

This rearrangement joins TRBV5-5 to TRBJ1-5; D perhaps matches TRBD1 (6 bases). This CDR3 has 15 amino acids. V shed 4 bases and J shed 2 bases, with 13 bases lying between them. Germline values: CDR1 SGHKS, CDR2 YYEKEE (reference sequence). The CDR3 protein is CASSETGLGNQPQHF. The CDR3 DNA is TGTGCCAGCAGCGAGACAGGCTTAGGCAATCAGCCCCAGCATTTT.